The clone carrying this TCR beta chain counts as medium-sized (0.01 to 0.1%). Its cognate antigen is unknown. The data originate from a study of metastatic and nonmetastatic thyroid tumors. Study-level information: Across blood and tumor or nodule tissue, repertoires from malignant and benign thyroid patients were compared with one another. The study, taken as a whole, reports: Significantly higher TCR beta diversity was reportedly seen in malignant thyroid tumors than benign nodules, in blood and tumor.

The germline gives CDR1 MNHNS, CDR2 SASEGT. CDR3 length equals 13 residues. Trimming shortened V by 8 bases and J by 3 bases, and 14 bases separated the two germline ends. Thyroid surgery took place with no prior treatment in any patient. Original analysis: A classifier for distant metastasis in papillary thyroid cancer was constructed using CDR3 differences observed across clinicopathological groups. TCRdb reanalyzed the PCR reads with MiXCR. TCRdb's processing, not the authors', yielded these V and J calls. The sample contains 20,000 to 25,000 clones, roughly a fifth of which appear only once. The chain is built from TRBV6-1 and TRBJ2-7; unclear D gene. Sequenced material: blood. The receptor was isolated from a male donor with papillary thyroid cancer or a benign thyroid nodule (not recorded which). Some clones in this sample may be carry-over from other donors' samples. CDR3 sequence reads: CASYRAQSYEQYF. The CDR3 nucleotides read TGTGCCAGCTATCGGGCCCAGAGCTACGAGCAGTACTTC.